This paragraph covers one T cell receptor beta chain sequence. Antigen specificity is unknown. The CDR3 consists of 14 residues. The trim removed 5 bases at V and 3 bases at J, leaving 7 bases unmatched. CDR1 and CDR2 (germline): GTSNPN, SVGIG (reference sequence). The sample is drawn from a study of cytomegalovirus exposure and HLA in healthy donors. This PCR relied on a set of 60 Vbeta primers and 13 Jbeta primers. Measured with immunoSEQ multiplex PCR; TCRdb has only the in-frame clones, and not every one. The sample table includes 60,000 to 80,000 clones. Study-wide points: In terms of immune exposure information, only CMV serostatus was available.

This chain uses TRBV30 with TRBJ1-1; the match to TRBD1 covers 9 bases. The sequence was collected from a boy aged 5-17 years in good health and CMV-seronegative. Sequencing was performed on PBMCs. Here the CDR3 reads CAWDPGQGYTEAFF. The CDR3 DNA follows: TGTGCCTGGGACCCCGGACAGGGGTACACTGAAGCTTTCTTT. The entire variable domain, with the rest obtained from reference TRBV30 and TRBJ1-1, is as follows: SQTIHQWPATLVQPVGSPLSLECTVEGTSNPNLYWYRQAAGRGLQLLFYSVGIGQISSEVPQNLSASRPQDRQFILSSKKLLLSDSGFYLCAWDPGQGYTEAFFGQGTRLTVV.